One TCR beta chain is described in this entry. Its antigen is still unknown. The V and J ends lost 3 bases and 2 bases, in that order; junction bases with no gene match: 11. The CDR3 is 16 residues long. Per the germline V gene, CDR1 is SQVTM and CDR2 is ANQGSEA. This record belongs to a study of cytomegalovirus exposure and HLA in healthy donors. Study observations and caveats: An analysis that came later showed most CMV-associated TCR beta chains appearing HLA-restricted. As confirmed in vitro, a few CMV-associated chains were specific for CMV antigens.

With 60 Vbeta and 13 Jbeta primers, the PCR was carried out. TCRdb keeps only in-frame clones here, not all; method: immunoSEQ multiplex PCR. The sample contains over 150,000 clones, 80% of which appear only once. The receptor's source is a male donor in good health and CMV-seronegative. The genes are TRBV29-1 and TRBJ1-1; 8 bases are shared with TRBD1. The sequenced sample was PBMCs. Here the CDR3 reads CSVDGRGLLINTEAFF. In nucleotides, the CDR3 is TGCAGCGTTGACGGCAGGGGGCTCCTTATTAACACTGAAGCTTTCTTT.